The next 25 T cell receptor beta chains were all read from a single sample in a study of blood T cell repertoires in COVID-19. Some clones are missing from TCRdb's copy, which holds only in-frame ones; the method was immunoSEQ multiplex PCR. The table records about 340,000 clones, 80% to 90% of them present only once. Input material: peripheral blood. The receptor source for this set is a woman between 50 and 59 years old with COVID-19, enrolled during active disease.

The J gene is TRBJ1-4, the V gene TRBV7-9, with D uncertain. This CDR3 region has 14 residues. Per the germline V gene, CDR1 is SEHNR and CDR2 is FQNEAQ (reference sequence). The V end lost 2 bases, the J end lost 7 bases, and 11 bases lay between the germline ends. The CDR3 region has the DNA TGTGCCAGCAGCTTAACCCCTGGCGGTGAAAAACTGTTTTTT. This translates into CASSLTPGGEKLFF.

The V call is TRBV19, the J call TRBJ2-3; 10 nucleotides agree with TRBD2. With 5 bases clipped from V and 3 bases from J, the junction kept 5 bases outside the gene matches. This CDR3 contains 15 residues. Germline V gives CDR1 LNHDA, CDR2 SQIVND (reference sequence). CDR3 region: CASSPGTSETDTQYF. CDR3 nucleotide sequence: TGTGCCAGTAGTCCCGGGACTAGCGAGACAGATACGCAGTATTTT. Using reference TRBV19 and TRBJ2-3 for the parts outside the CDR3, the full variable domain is DGGITQSPKYLFRKEGQNVTLSCEQNLNHDAMYWYRQDPGQGLRLIYYSQIVNDFQKGDIAEGYSVSREKKESFPLTVTSAQKNPTAFYLCASSPGTSETDTQYFGPGTRLTVL.

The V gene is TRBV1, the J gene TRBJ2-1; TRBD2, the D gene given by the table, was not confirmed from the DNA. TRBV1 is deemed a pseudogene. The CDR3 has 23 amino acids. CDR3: CTSSQGPPVAGGGRGSSYNEQFF. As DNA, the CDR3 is TGCACCAGCAGCCAAGGCCCCCCTGTAGCGGGAGGGGGTCGGGGAAGCTCCTACAATGAGCAGTTCTTC.

The CDR3, as DNA: TGTGCCAGCAGCTCCTCCGGGACTAGCGAATACAATGAGCAGTTCTTC. Its translation: CASSSSGTSEYNEQFF. The chain combines TRBV5-5 with TRBJ2-1; TRBD2 matches at 10 bases. The CDR3 spans 16 residues. Trimming at V came to 3 bases and at J to 4 bases, leaving 7 bases not matched to a gene. Germline assignment: CDR1 SGHKS and CDR2 YYEKEE (reference sequence).

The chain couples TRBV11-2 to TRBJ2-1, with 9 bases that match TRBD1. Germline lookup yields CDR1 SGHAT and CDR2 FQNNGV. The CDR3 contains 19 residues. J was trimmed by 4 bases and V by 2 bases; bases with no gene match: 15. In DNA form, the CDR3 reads TGTGCCAGCAGCTTAACTCGGACAGGGGCCTCTGGGGCATACAATGAGCAGTTCTTC. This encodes CASSLTRTGASGAYNEQFF.

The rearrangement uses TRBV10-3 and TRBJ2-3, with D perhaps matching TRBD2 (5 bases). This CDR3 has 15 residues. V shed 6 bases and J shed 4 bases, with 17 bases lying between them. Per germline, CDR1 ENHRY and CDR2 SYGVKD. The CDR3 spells CAIRRVHSRADTQYF. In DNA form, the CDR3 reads TGTGCCATCAGGCGGGTCCACAGTCGGGCAGATACGCAGTATTTT.

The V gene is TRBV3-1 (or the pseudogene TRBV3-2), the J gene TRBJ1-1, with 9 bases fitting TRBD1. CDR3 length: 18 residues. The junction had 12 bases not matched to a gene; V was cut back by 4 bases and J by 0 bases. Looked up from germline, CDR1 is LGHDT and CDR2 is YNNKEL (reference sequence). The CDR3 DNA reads TGTGCCAGCAGCCGACCTAATCCCGGGACAGGGATGAACACTGAAGCTTTCTTT. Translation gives CASSRPNPGTGMNTEAFF.

DNA of the CDR3: TGTGCCAGCAGTCCAACAGGGGGTTATAACTATGGCTACACCTTC. Its translation: CASSPTGGYNYGYTF. V gene TRBV28 combines with J gene TRBJ1-2; 8 nucleotides align to TRBD1. The germline CDR1 and CDR2 sequences are MDHEN and SYDVKM. CDR3 length: 15 amino acids. J was trimmed by 1 base and V by 5 bases; bases with no gene match: 6.

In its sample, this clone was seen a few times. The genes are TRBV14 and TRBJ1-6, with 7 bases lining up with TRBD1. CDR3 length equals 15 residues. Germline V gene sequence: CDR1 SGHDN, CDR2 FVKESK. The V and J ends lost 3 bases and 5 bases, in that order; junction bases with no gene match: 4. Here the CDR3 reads CASSHDRVHNSPLHF. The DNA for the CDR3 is TGTGCCAGCAGCCACGACAGGGTGCATAATTCACCCCTCCACTTT.

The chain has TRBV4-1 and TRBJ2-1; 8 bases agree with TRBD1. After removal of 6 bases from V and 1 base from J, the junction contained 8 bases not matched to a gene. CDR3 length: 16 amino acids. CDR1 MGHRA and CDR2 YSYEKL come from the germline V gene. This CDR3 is CASRPAGQGSYNEQFF. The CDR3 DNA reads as TGCGCCAGCAGACCGGCCGGACAGGGTTCCTACAATGAGCAGTTCTTC.

The CDR3 nucleotides are TGTGCCAGCACCCTCTACAATGAGCAGTTCTTC. It encodes CASTLYNEQFF. The rearrangement uses TRBV6-6 and TRBJ2-1; D is undetermined. Per the germline V gene, CDR1 is MNHNY and CDR2 is SVGAGI (reference sequence). There are 11 residues in the CDR3. V lost 7 bases, J lost 3 bases, and 4 bases lay in between.

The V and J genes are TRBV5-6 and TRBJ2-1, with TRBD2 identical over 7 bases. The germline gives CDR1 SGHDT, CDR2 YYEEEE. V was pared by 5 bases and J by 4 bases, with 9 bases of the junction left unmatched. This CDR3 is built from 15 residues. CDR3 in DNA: TGTGCCAGCAGGCTAGCTCTAGCGGCATACAATGAGCAGTTCTTC. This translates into CASRLALAAYNEQFF.

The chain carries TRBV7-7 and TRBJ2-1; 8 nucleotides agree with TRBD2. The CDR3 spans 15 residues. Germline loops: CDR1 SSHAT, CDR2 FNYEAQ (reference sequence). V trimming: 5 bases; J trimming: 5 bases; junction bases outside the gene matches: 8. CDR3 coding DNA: TGTGCCAGCAGCGCCCGACTAGCGAACCACAATGAGCAGTTCTTC. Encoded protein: CASSARLANHNEQFF.

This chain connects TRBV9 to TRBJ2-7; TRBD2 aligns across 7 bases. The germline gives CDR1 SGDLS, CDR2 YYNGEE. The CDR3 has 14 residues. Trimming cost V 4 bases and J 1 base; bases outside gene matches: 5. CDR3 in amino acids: CASSLSSGSYEQYF. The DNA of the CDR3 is TGTGCCAGCAGCCTCTCTAGCGGATCCTACGAGCAGTACTTC.

CDR3 DNA sequence: TGTGCCAGCAGTGAAGTAGGCGGAGGGCTCGACTATGGCTACACCTTC. Translated: CASSEVGGGLDYGYTF. The chain has TRBV25-1 and TRBJ1-2; D remains unclear. V lost 2 bases, J lost 3 bases, and 16 bases lay in between. The CDR3 has 16 residues. Germline loops: CDR1 MGHDK, CDR2 SYGVNS.

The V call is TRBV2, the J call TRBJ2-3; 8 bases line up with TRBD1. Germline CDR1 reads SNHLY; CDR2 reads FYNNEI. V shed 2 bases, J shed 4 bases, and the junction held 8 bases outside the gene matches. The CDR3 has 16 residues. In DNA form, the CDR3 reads TGTGCCAGCAGTGAATTGGCAGGGGGCAGCGCAGATACGCAGTATTTT. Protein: CASSELAGGSADTQYF.

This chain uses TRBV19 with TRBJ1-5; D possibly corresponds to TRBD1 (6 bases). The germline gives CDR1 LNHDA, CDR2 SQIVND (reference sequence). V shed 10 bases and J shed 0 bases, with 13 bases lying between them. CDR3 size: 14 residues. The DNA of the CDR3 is TGTGCCACACAGGGTTCGTATAGCAATCAGCCCCAGCATTTT. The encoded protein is CATQGSYSNQPQHF.

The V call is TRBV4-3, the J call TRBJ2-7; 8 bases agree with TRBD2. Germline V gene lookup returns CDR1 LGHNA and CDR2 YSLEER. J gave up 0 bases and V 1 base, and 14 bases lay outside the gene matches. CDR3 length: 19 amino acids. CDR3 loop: CASSQVSGGSGRNSYEQYF. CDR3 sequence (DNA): TGCGCCAGCAGCCAAGTTTCCGGTGGAAGCGGGAGAAACTCCTACGAGCAGTACTTC.

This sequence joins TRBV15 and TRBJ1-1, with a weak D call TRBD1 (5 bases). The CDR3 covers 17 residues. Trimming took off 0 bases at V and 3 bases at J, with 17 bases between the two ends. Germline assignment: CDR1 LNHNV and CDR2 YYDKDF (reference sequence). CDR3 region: CATSRDSPQGMDTEAFF. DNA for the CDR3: TGTGCCACCAGCAGAGATTCCCCCCAGGGTATGGACACTGAAGCTTTCTTT.

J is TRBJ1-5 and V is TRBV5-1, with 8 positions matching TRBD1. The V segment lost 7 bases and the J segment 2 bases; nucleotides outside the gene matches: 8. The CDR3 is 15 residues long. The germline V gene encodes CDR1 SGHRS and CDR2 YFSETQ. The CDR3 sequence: CASFLQTGGNQPQHF. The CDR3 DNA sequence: TGCGCCAGCTTTCTTCAGACAGGGGGCAATCAGCCCCAGCATTTT.

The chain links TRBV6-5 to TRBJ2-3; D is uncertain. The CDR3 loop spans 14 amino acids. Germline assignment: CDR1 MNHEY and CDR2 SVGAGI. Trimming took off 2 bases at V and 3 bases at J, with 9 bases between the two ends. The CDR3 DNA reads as TGTGCCAGCAGTTACGGTCCAGTAACAGATACGCAGTATTTT. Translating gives CASSYGPVTDTQYF.

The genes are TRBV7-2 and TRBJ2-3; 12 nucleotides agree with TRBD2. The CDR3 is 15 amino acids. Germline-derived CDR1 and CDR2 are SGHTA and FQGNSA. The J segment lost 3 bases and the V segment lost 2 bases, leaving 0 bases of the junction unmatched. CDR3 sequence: CASSLLAGGTDTQYF. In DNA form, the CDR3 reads TGTGCCAGCAGCTTACTAGCGGGAGGGACAGATACGCAGTATTTT.

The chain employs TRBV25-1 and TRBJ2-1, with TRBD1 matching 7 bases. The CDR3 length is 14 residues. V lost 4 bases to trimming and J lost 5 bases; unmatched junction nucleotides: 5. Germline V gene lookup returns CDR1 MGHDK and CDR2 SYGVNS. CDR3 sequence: CASSGTTGNNEQFF. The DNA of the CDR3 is TGTGCCAGCAGTGGGACGACAGGGAACAATGAGCAGTTCTTC.

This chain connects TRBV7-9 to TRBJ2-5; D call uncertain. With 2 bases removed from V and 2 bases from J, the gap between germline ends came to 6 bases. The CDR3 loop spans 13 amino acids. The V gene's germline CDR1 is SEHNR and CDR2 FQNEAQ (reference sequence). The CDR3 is CASSLHSQETQYF. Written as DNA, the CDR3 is TGTGCCAGCAGCTTACACAGTCAAGAGACCCAGTACTTC.

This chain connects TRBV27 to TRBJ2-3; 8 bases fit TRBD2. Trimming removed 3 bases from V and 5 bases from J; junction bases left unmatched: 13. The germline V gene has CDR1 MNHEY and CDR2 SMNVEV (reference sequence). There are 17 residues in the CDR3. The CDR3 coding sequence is TGTGCCAGCAGTTTTTCGAAGCGGGGGCCCAATTTAGATACGCAGTATTTT. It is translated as CASSFSKRGPNLDTQYF.